This T cell receptor beta chain was recorded in a study of glioma-infiltrating T cells after dendritic cell vaccination. No glioblastoma patient carried an isocitrate dehydrogenase mutation. About this clone itself: Its specificity is unknown.

Data came from immunoSEQ multiplex PCR; TCRdb stores just in-frame clones and leaves some out. The table has about 95,000 clones, under 90% seen once. Whole-study results and caveats: Patients with more pretreatment TILs had longer time to progression and survival.

V was clipped by 5 bases and J by 3 bases, with 10 bases between them. The germline V gene has CDR1 SNHLY and CDR2 FYNNEI. The CDR3 spans 13 residues. The chain combines TRBV2 with TRBJ1-2; tentative D call: TRBD1 (6 bases). This receptor was taken from a human donor with glioblastoma. The sequenced sample was blood, obtained before dendritic cell vaccination. CDR3 in amino acids: CASSPQGYYGYTF. CDR3 DNA sequence: TGTGCCAGCAGTCCACAGGGCTACTATGGCTACACCTTC.